This T cell receptor (beta chain) was profiled in a study of T cells in Graves' hyperthyroidism and ophthalmopathy. The wider study: Specimen type is peripheral blood, collected at initial diagnosis prior to any treatment.

At least ten counts were recorded for this clonotype. Germline assignment: CDR1 SEHNR and CDR2 FQNEAQ (reference sequence). The junction had 6 bases not matched to a gene; V was cut back by 2 bases and J by 0 bases. This CDR3 region has 16 residues. Amplification targeted TCR beta CDR3 regions from RNA transcripts. TCR CDR3 regions were first amplified by RT-PCR with HTBI primers. MiXCR, run by TCRdb on the multiplex PCR reads, gives a single entry per CDR3 protein. The table records 530,000 or so distinct CDR3 sequences, over 15% of them present only once. V and J are TRBV7-9 and TRBJ1-1; TRBD1 matches 7 bases. The TCR sequence derives from a woman aged 18-29 years with Graves' ophthalmopathy. Input material: blood. The CDR3 is CASSLTWTGVNTEAFF. CDR3 coding DNA: TGTGCCAGCAGCTTAACTTGGACAGGAGTGAACACTGAAGCTTTCTTT.